The 3 T cell receptor beta chains in this list originate from one sample, sequenced in a study of cytomegalovirus exposure and HLA in healthy donors. Clones were sequenced by immunoSEQ multiplex PCR, and TCRdb holds only the in-frame ones, with some missing. The table has under 200,000 clones, around 90% seen once. The specimen sequenced was PBMCs. These receptors all stem from a woman aged 18-30 years in good health and CMV-seropositive.

The V call is TRBV6-4, the J call TRBJ1-2; 9 nucleotides align to TRBD1. This CDR3 comprises 14 residues. CDR1 is MRHNA, CDR2 SNTAGT, per germline. V gave up 6 bases and J gave up 3 bases; unmatched junction bases: 5. This CDR3 reads CASSETGGDYGYTF. The CDR3, as DNA: TGTGCCAGCAGCGAGACAGGGGGTGACTATGGCTACACCTTC.

The chain combines TRBV18 with TRBJ1-1; 7 nucleotides line up with TRBD1. V shed 4 bases, J shed 0 bases, and the junction held 8 bases outside the gene matches. There are 16 residues in the CDR3. Germline-derived CDR1 and CDR2 are KGHSH and LQKENI. The CDR3 here is CASSQLTGSLNTEAFF. CDR3 DNA sequence: TGTGCCAGCTCACAACTGACAGGGTCTTTGAACACTGAAGCTTTCTTT.

This clone was recorded only once. The chain recombines TRBV4-3 with TRBJ2-6, with D maybe TRBD2 (5 bases). Germline V gene data show CDR1 as LGHNA and CDR2 as YSLEER. Trimming stripped 0 bases from V and 1 base from J, with 10 bases between. The CDR3 has 17 residues. CDR3: CASSQDVSGSGANVLTF. The CDR3, as DNA: TGCGCCAGCAGCCAAGATGTTTCGGGGTCTGGGGCCAACGTCCTGACTTTC.